This entry describes one TCR beta chain. This sample was taken from a study of blood T cell repertoires in COVID-19. About the research overall: The cDNA or gDNA used as material had been derived from T cells, B-cell-depleted T cells, or PBMCs.

In the authors' methods: Quantification of nucleated cells was approximated via reference gene primer amplification. Sequenced by immunoSEQ multiplex PCR; TCRdb stores in-frame clones only, minus some. Clonal size and the V and J genes are those of that table, whereas D and trimming came from the DNA. The sample carries around 230,000 clones, approximately 84% recorded once. V shed 4 bases, J shed 1 base, and the junction held 17 bases outside the gene matches. The germline CDR1 and CDR2 sequences are WNHNN and SYGVQD (reference sequence). There are 19 residues in the CDR3. The chain carries TRBV10-1 and TRBJ2-3, with TRBD2 matching 7 bases. This TCR was sampled from a woman aged 80 or over with acute or convalescent COVID-19. Sequences were obtained from peripheral blood. CDR3 loop: CASSATLPGWGGRTDTQYF. The CDR3 DNA reads TGCGCCAGCAGTGCTACCCTGCCAGGGTGGGGGGGACGCACAGATACGCAGTATTTT.